These T cell receptor beta chains were read from a single sample in a study of T cell repertoires in cytomegalovirus infection. TCRdb analysed the reads with MiXCR anew, one entry per CDR3 protein. The sample has roughly 640,000 distinct CDR3 sequences; 20% to 25% are singletons. The sample was CD8+ T cells from PBMCs. The source of these receptors is a human donor in good health (CMV status not recorded). Some clones in this sample may be carry-over from other donors' samples. CDR3s include the opening cysteine and the closing phenylalanine or tryptophan. A D gene is named only where the DNA matches it firmly. Some rows mark clone size as missing; the rest say once, few, many or name a class of expanded clone.

few,NA,TRBJ1-1,TRBV6-1,CASSHAGNTEAFF,TGTGCCAGCAGTCACGCCGGGAACACTGAAGCTTTCTTT
many,NA,TRBJ1-2,TRBV28,CASRSASYGPGNRNYGYTF,TGTGCCAGCAGATCCGCTTCATACGGGCCCGGAAATCGTAACTATGGCTACACCTTC
few,TRBD1,TRBJ2-2,TRBV5-1,CASSSTDRGYTGELFF,TGCGCCAGCAGCTCAACGGACAGGGGGTACACCGGGGAGCTGTTTTTT
NA,TRBD2,TRBJ2-1,TRBV24-1,CATSDPLAGNHNEQFF,TGTGCCACCAGTGATCCACTAGCGGGGAACCACAATGAGCAGTTCTTC
NA,NA,TRBJ2-6,TRBV19,CASSILRQGLLSGANVLTF,TGTGCCAGTAGTATTCTGAGACAGGGACTTCTCTCTGGGGCCAACGTCCTGACTTTC
NA,TRBD1,TRBJ1-1,TRBV27,CASSLLGTGKTETFF,TGTGCCAGCAGTTTATTGGGGACAGGGAAGACTGAAACTTTCTTT
many,TRBD2,TRBJ2-1,TRBV7-2,CASSSAPLAGGPYEQFF,TGTGCCAGCAGCTCTGCCCCCCTAGCGGGGGGGCCCTATGAGCAGTTCTTC
few,TRBD2,TRBJ2-3,TRBV7-9,CASSSPLGGGTDTQYF,TGTGCCAGCAGCTCCCCCCTTGGGGGGGGCACAGATACGCAGTATTTT
NA,TRBD2,TRBJ2-1,TRBV28,CASSSQRGSSYNEQFF,TGTGCCAGCAGTTCACAGCGGGGGAGCTCCTACAATGAGCAGTTCTTC
NA,NA,TRBJ1-5,TRBV5-6,CASSSAGRASNQPQHF,TGTGCCAGCAGCTCCGCAGGACGGGCTTCGAATCAGCCCCAGCATTTT
NA,TRBD2,TRBJ2-2,TRBV7-3,CASSFLAGTNTEELFF,TGTGCCAGCAGCTTCTTAGCGGGAACTAACACCGAGGAGCTGTTTTTT
few,NA,TRBJ2-3,TRBV28,CASSFAGNTQYF,TGTGCCAGCAGCTTCGCAGGGAATACGCAGTATTTT
NA,NA,TRBJ2-1,TRBV7-7,CASSLDVSAHSSYNEQFF,TGTGCTAGCAGCTTAGACGTTTCCGCGCATAGCTCCTACAATGAGCAGTTCTTC
NA,NA,TRBJ2-3,TRBV12-5,CASGPDASVDTQYF,TGTGCTAGTGGCCCCGACGCGTCGGTAGATACGCAGTATTTT
few,NA,TRBJ2-5,TRBV9,CASSVVGGAEETQYF,TGTGCCAGCAGCGTAGTAGGGGGGGCAGAAGAGACCCAGTACTTC
NA,NA,TRBJ2-4,TRBV4-2,CASSLDGSFGDIQYF,TGTGCCAGCAGCCTCGACGGCAGTTTCGGGGACATTCAGTACTTC
many,NA,TRBJ1-3,TRBV7-6,CASSSGQGYSGNTIYF,TGTGCCAGCAGCTCCGGTCAGGGCTACTCTGGAAACACCATATATTTT
few,NA,TRBJ2-2,TRBV11-3,CASSSHVLDTGELFF,TGTGCCAGCAGCTCCCATGTATTGGACACCGGGGAGCTGTTTTTT
few,NA,TRBJ2-6,TRBV7-6,CASSLADGAAALGANVLTF,TGTGCCAGCAGCTTAGCGGATGGGGCTGCCGCTCTGGGGGCCAACGTCCTGACTTTC
once,TRBD2,TRBJ2-3,TRBV6-5,CANSKTYGTSLPDTQYF,TGTGCCAACAGTAAGACTTACGGGACTAGCCTCCCAGATACGCAGTATTTT
few,TRBD1,TRBJ1-1,TRBV20-1,CTLDRGNAEAFF,TGCACCCTCGACAGGGGGAACGCTGAAGCTTTCTTT
many,TRBD2,TRBJ2-3,TRBV7-2,CASSLNGGGAIDTQYF,TGTGCCAGCAGCTTAAATGGCGGGGGGGCCATAGATACGCAGTATTTT
many,TRBD1,TRBJ2-7,TRBV4-1,CASSQPGQNSYEQYF,TGCGCCAGCAGCCAACCGGGACAGAATTCCTACGAGCAGTACTTC
many,TRBD2,TRBJ2-7,TRBV6-5,CASSYLLGGTSSYEQYF,TGTGCCAGCAGTTACCTTCTCGGGGGGACTTCCTCCTACGAGCAGTACTTC
NA,TRBD2,TRBJ2-1,TRBV19,CASSITGGPNEQFF,TGTGCCAGTAGTATAACGGGGGGGCCGAATGAGCAGTTCTTC
few,NA,TRBJ2-5,TRBV29-1,CSVEGESQETQYF,TGCAGCGTTGAGGGGGAGAGCCAAGAGACCCAGTACTTC
NA,TRBD2,TRBJ2-1,TRBV12-3/TRBV12-4,CASSPGGGYNEQFF,TGTGCCAGCAGCCCCGGGGGGGGCTACAATGAGCAGTTCTTC
many,NA,TRBJ2-1,TRBV28,CASSLAGLRFGSYNEQFF,TGTGCCAGCAGCCTGGCGGGCCTAAGGTTTGGCTCCTACAATGAGCAGTTCTTC
NA,NA,TRBJ1-1,TRBV6-4,CASSDSYETGNTEAFF,TGTGCCAGCAGTGACTCGTATGAGACGGGCAACACTGAAGCTTTCTTT
few,NA,TRBJ2-1,TRBV28,CASSTYREQFF,TGTGCCAGCAGTACCTACAGGGAGCAGTTCTTC